The next 22 T cell receptor beta chains were all read from a single sample in a study of control samples from healthy donors and cancer patients. Assay used: immunoSEQ multiplex PCR; TCRdb lists only in-frame clones, some missing. The profile covers about 120,000 clones, with approximately 90% appearing a single time and 9% to 14% taken by the ten largest. The sequenced material came from blood. These receptors all stem from a young man in good health.

CDR3 loop: CASSQDWGDTEAFF. The CDR3 bases are TGTGCCAGCAGCCAAGATTGGGGGGACACTGAAGCTTTCTTT. The rearrangement uses TRBV4-2 and TRBJ1-1; maybe TRBD1 (5 bases). Trimming left V 0 bases short and J 3 bases short, with 8 bases between. Germline V gene sequence: CDR1 LGHNA, CDR2 YNFKEQ. This CDR3 comprises 14 residues.

This clone appeared a single time. J is TRBJ1-1 and V is TRBV7-9; D not resolved. Trimming took 2 bases from V and 8 from J, leaving 12 bases between them. CDR1 SEHNR and CDR2 FQNEAQ come from the germline V gene (reference sequence). This CDR3 is built from 13 residues. DNA for the CDR3: TGTGCCAGCAGCTTATTGCCACTCAGCGAAGCTTTCTTT. Its protein is CASSLLPLSEAFF.

The chain recombines TRBV5-1 with TRBJ2-5; perhaps D is TRBD1 or TRBD2 (5 bases each). Germline V CDR1 and CDR2: SGHRS, YFSETQ. CDR3 length equals 14 residues. The V end lost 0 bases, the J end lost 3 bases, and 9 bases lay between the germline ends. The chain's CDR3 is CASSLAGTEETQYF. The CDR3 coding sequence is TGCGCCAGCAGCTTGGCTGGGACGGAAGAGACCCAGTACTTC.

The chain carries TRBV7-2 and TRBJ2-1, with 8 bases fitting TRBD2. This CDR3 is 16 amino acids long. J was trimmed by 7 bases and V by 1 base; bases with no gene match: 9. The germline V gene encodes CDR1 SGHTA and CDR2 FQGNSA. DNA of the CDR3: TGTGCCAGCAGCTTAGGATCGGGGGGGATCAGGAATGAGCAGTTCTTC. Translating gives CASSLGSGGIRNEQFF.

The chain employs TRBV6-6 and TRBJ1-2; no clear D gene. V was trimmed by 2 bases and J by 4 bases, leaving 8 bases between them. This CDR3 region has 13 residues. Germline-derived CDR1 and CDR2 are MNHNY and SVGAGI (reference sequence). CDR3 DNA sequence: TGTGCCAGCAGTTACGAGGGCAGCTATGGCTACACCTTC. Translation: CASSYEGSYGYTF.

This sequence joins TRBV28 and TRBJ2-1; D possibly corresponds to TRBD1 (6 bases). V was shortened by 4 bases and J by 2 bases, with 15 bases between the two germline ends. The CDR3 extends over 16 amino acids. The germline V gene encodes CDR1 MDHEN and CDR2 SYDVKM. The CDR3 bases are TGTGCCAGCAGTTCCGGAGGACAGACAGCCTACAATGAGCAGTTCTTC. The encoded protein is CASSSGGQTAYNEQFF.

As to this clone: Within the sample, other DNA sequences also encode this same CDR3. The chain joins TRBV11-2 to TRBJ1-6; D unclear. The CDR3 runs to 14 residues. Germline values: CDR1 SGHAT, CDR2 FQNNGV. Trimming left V 1 base short and J 7 bases short, with 8 bases between. The CDR3 DNA reads as TGTGCCAGCAGCTTAGCCAGTTCCAATTCACCCCTCCACTTT. This gives the protein CASSLASSNSPLHF.

The rearrangement uses TRBV10-3 and TRBJ1-1; D is ambiguous. The CDR3 length is 17 residues. Germline V gene lookup returns CDR1 ENHRY and CDR2 SYGVKD. Trimming shortened V by 4 bases and J by 4 bases, and 22 bases separated the two germline ends. CDR3 nucleotides: TGTGCCATCAGTGTCGCGGGGTCCCGGTCGTATGGCACTGAAGCTTTCTTT. It specifies CAISVAGSRSYGTEAFF.

The chain carries TRBV30 and TRBJ2-3; 11 bases line up with TRBD2. Looked up from germline, CDR1 is GTSNPN and CDR2 is SVGIG (reference sequence). The CDR3 is 14 amino acids. The CDR3 nucleotides are TGTGCTTTAAGTAGCGGGGGGGTAGCAGATACGCAGTATTTT. Protein: CALSSGGVADTQYF. The full variable domain, with the rest looked up from reference TRBV30 and TRBJ2-3, is SQTIHQWPATLVQPVGSPLSLECTVEGTSNPNLYWYRQAAGRGLQLLFYSVGIGQISSEVPQNLSASRPQDRQFILSSKKLLLSDSGFYLCALSSGGVADTQYFGPGTRLTVL.

The chain recombines TRBV18 with TRBJ2-2; perhaps TRBD1 as D (5 bases). This CDR3 has 14 amino acids. Germline V gives CDR1 KGHSH, CDR2 LQKENI. Deletions cut 5 bases from V and 1 base from J, with 8 bases between. The DNA of the CDR3 is TGTGCCAGCTCAGCCACAGGGAACACCGGGGAGCTGTTTTTT. It specifies CASSATGNTGELFF.

The chain links TRBV11-2 to TRBJ1-5; D not resolved. V was clipped by 3 bases and J by 0 bases, with 9 bases between them. The CDR3 has 15 amino acids. The V gene's germline CDR1 is SGHAT and CDR2 FQNNGV. In DNA, the CDR3 is TGTGCCAGCAGCTTTTCCCAGGATAGCAATCAGCCCCAGCATTTT. Protein sequence: CASSFSQDSNQPQHF.

The chain is built from TRBV6-5 and TRBJ2-2, with no clear D. Trimming removed 6 bases at V and 2 bases at J, with 4 bases between. CDR3 length equals 12 residues. Germline V CDR1 and CDR2: MNHEY, SVGAGI. In DNA, the CDR3 is TGTGCCAGCAGGGATAACACCGGGGAGCTGTTTTTT. It yields the protein CASRDNTGELFF.

The chain links TRBV4-2 to TRBJ2-7; no reliable D call. V was clipped by 1 base and J by 1 base, with 5 bases between them. Germline V gives CDR1 LGHNA, CDR2 YNFKEQ. The CDR3 consists of 13 residues. In DNA form, the CDR3 reads TGTGCCAGCAGCCAAGGCGCTTCCTACGAGCAGTACGTC. Its protein product is CASSQGASYEQYV.

J is TRBJ2-1 and V is TRBV7-3, with 12 bases aligning to TRBD2. With V trimmed by 5 bases and J by 9 bases, 11 bases remained unmatched. This CDR3 is built from 16 residues. The germline V gene has CDR1 SGHTA and CDR2 FQGTGA. CDR3 DNA sequence: TGTGCCAGCAGCAACTCCGCTAGCGGGGGGGCGGGTGAGCAGTTCTTC. Residues: CASSNSASGGAGEQFF.

This chain uses TRBV5-1 with TRBJ1-1; no firm D call. Between the trimmed V and J ends, which lost 2 bases and 4 bases, there was a span of 9 bases. CDR1 and CDR2 (germline): SGHRS, YFSETQ. This CDR3 contains 13 residues. The DNA for the CDR3 is TGCGCCAGCAGCTTAGGCGAGGGCACTGAAGCTTTCTTT. This translates into CASSLGEGTEAFF.

This rearrangement joins TRBV6-1 to TRBJ1-3, with a weak D call TRBD1 (6 bases). Looked up from germline, CDR1 is MNHNS and CDR2 is SASEGT. The V and J ends lost 1 base and 7 bases respectively, with 8 bases between them. This CDR3 is built from 13 residues. The CDR3 DNA reads as TGTGCCAGCAGTGAAGGGAGGGGGAACACCATATATTTT. Protein product: CASSEGRGNTIYF.

The chain carries TRBV10-1 and TRBJ1-2; a possible D gene is TRBD1 (5 bases). The CDR3 has 13 residues. Germline loops: CDR1 WNHNN, CDR2 SYGVQD (reference sequence). The V end was cut by 4 bases, the J end by 9 bases, with 15 bases between. CDR3 coding DNA: TGCGCCAGCAGTGCCAACCTACGGGGGAGCTACACCTTC. Translation gives CASSANLRGSYTF.

There are a few counts of this clone. The V call is TRBV24-1, the J call TRBJ2-2, with 8 bases identical to TRBD1. The germline CDR1 and CDR2 sequences are KGHDR and SFDVKD. The CDR3 length is 15 residues. After removal of 6 bases from V and 0 bases from J, the junction contained 2 bases not matched to a gene. The CDR3 nucleotides are TGTGCCACCAGTCTCAGGGGGCCGAACACCGGGGAGCTGTTTTTT. Translating gives CATSLRGPNTGELFF.

This clone was seen a handful of times. The V gene is TRBV5-1, the J gene TRBJ2-7; TRBD1 matches 8 bases. After removal of 2 bases from V and 1 base from J, the junction contained 2 bases not matched to a gene. In germline, CDR1 is SGHRS, CDR2 YFSETQ. The CDR3 is 14 residues long. CDR3 nucleotides: TGCGCCAGCAGCTTTGGGACAGGATCCTACGAGCAGTACGTC. This translates into CASSFGTGSYEQYV.

The chain couples TRBV9 to TRBJ2-3, with D perhaps TRBD1 (5 bases). In germline, CDR1 is SGDLS, CDR2 YYNGEE. The CDR3 length is 18 residues. Trimming cost V 0 bases and J 4 bases, with 21 bases left between them. In DNA, the CDR3 is TGTGCCAGCAGCGTAGAACCGACAGCAAGTTTTATGGCAGATACGCAGTATTTT. It specifies CASSVEPTASFMADTQYF.

The DNA of the CDR3 is TGCGCCAGCAGGGCCGGGACTAGCGGGGGCACAGATACGCAGTATTTT. This encodes CASRAGTSGGTDTQYF. The chain is built from TRBV5-1 and TRBJ2-3; 13 bases line up with TRBD2. This CDR3 has 16 amino acids. V dropped 5 bases and J dropped 1; count of bases not matched to a gene: 4. Per the germline V gene, CDR1 is SGHRS and CDR2 is YFSETQ.

The chain has TRBV11-3 and TRBJ1-5, with TRBD1 matching over 7 bases. This CDR3 is built from 14 residues. With V trimmed by 5 bases and J by 1 base, 2 bases remained unmatched. Germline V CDR1 and CDR2: SGHNT, YENEEA. CDR3 sequence (DNA): TGTGCCAGCAGCCGACAGGGAAGCAATCAGCCCCAGCATTTT. Amino acid sequence: CASSRQGSNQPQHF.